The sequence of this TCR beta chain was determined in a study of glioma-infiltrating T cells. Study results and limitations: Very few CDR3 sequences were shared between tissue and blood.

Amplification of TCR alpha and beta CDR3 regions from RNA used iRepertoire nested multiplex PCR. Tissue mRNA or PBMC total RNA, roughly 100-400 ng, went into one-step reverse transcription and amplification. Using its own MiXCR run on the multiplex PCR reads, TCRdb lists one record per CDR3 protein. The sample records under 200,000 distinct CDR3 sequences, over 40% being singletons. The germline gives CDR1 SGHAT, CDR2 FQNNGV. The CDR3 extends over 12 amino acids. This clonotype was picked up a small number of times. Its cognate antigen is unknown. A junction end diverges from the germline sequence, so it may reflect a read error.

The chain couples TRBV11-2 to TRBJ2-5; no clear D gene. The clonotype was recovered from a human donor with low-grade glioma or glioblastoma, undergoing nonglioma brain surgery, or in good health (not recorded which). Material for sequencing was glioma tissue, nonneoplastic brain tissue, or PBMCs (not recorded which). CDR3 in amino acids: CANSSSQETQYF. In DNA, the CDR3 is TGTGCCAACAGCTCGAGCCAAGAGACCCAGTACTTC.